A single sample gave rise to the 18 T cell receptor beta chains below, sequenced in a study of blood T cell repertoires in COVID-19. Profiled with immunoSEQ multiplex PCR; TCRdb holds only in-frame clones, not every one. The sample includes roughly 65,000 clones, just over 85% of them seen just once. Sequencing was carried out using peripheral blood. These receptors all come from a man aged 45-65 years with acute or convalescent COVID-19.

J is TRBJ2-1 and V is TRBV29-1, with 10 bases matching TRBD1. J lost 5 bases, V lost 6 bases, and 10 bases had no gene match. CDR1 and CDR2 (germline): SQVTM, ANQGSEA. The CDR3 has 15 residues. CDR3 in DNA: TGCAGCGTGAAGCCCCGGACAGGGGGGAACAATGAGCAGTTCTTC. Translating gives CSVKPRTGGNNEQFF.

The table lists this clone with a count of one. J is TRBJ2-1 and V is TRBV24-1; the D gene is possibly TRBD2 (6 bases). V was clipped by 5 bases and J by 8 bases, with 18 bases between them. The CDR3 spans 15 residues. Germline CDR1 and CDR2: KGHDR and SFDVKD. As DNA, the CDR3 is TGTGCCACCAGTGGGGCTATTTCGGGGGTCGATGAGCAGTTCTTC. The encoded protein is CATSGAISGVDEQFF.

The chain has TRBV11-2 and TRBJ2-2; 7 bases map to TRBD2. In germline, CDR1 is SGHAT, CDR2 FQNNGV. The length of the CDR3 is 16 residues. Unmatched junction bases numbered 8, after V lost 1 base and J lost 6 bases. In DNA form, the CDR3 reads TGTGCCAGCAGCTTAGTCGGCCTAGCGGCACCCGGGGAGCTGTTTTTT. As protein: CASSLVGLAAPGELFF.

This clone occurred a few times. The chain joins TRBV15 to TRBJ2-1; TRBD1 might be the D (5 bases). The V and J ends lost 3 bases and 3 bases respectively, with 15 bases between them. This CDR3 has 16 amino acids. In germline, CDR1 is LNHNV, CDR2 YYDKDF (reference sequence). CDR3 sequence (DNA): TGTGCCACCAGCAGCCAAGACAGAGAATTCTACAATGAGCAGTTCTTC. Residues: CATSSQDREFYNEQFF.

The CDR3 sequence is CASSQDRANYGYTF. As DNA, the CDR3 is TGTGCCAGCAGCCAAGACAGGGCTAACTATGGCTACACCTTC. This rearrangement joins TRBV14 to TRBJ1-2; D may be TRBD1 (5 bases). V lost 0 bases, J lost 0 bases, and 5 bases lay in between. Germline loops: CDR1 SGHDN, CDR2 FVKESK. The CDR3 extends over 14 amino acids.

In this sample, this clone turned up once. The gene calls are TRBV19 and TRBJ2-7; 8 bases are a match to TRBD2. Per the germline V gene, CDR1 is LNHDA and CDR2 is SQIVND (reference sequence). V shed 3 bases, J shed 2 bases, and the junction held 0 bases outside the gene matches. This CDR3 spans 13 amino acids. CDR3 sequence reads: CASSMGLAYEQYF. CDR3 nucleotides: TGTGCCAGTAGTATGGGACTAGCCTACGAGCAGTACTTC.

The chain has TRBV6-5 and TRBJ1-3; D might be TRBD1 (5 bases). This CDR3 spans 13 amino acids. Trimming shortened V by 6 bases and J by 0 bases, and 6 bases separated the two germline ends. Germline assignment: CDR1 MNHEY and CDR2 SVGAGI. The CDR3 region has the DNA TGTGCCAGCAGGGGGCTCTCTGGAAACACCATATATTTT. Amino acid sequence: CASRGLSGNTIYF.

The rearrangement joins TRBV19 to TRBJ1-4; D is undetermined. V lost 5 bases and J lost 0, with 10 bases in between. Germline CDR1 and CDR2: LNHDA and SQIVND (reference sequence). The CDR3 totals 15 residues. The CDR3 spells CASSGQRATNEKLFF. Written as DNA, the CDR3 is TGTGCCAGTAGTGGGCAACGAGCAACTAATGAAAAACTGTTTTTT.

The chain links TRBV6-1 to TRBJ1-1; the match to TRBD1 covers 8 bases. V shed 1 base and J 5 bases; nucleotides not matched to a gene: 0. The CDR3 spans 13 residues. The germline gives CDR1 MNHNS, CDR2 SASEGT. The CDR3, as DNA: TGTGCCAGCAGTGAAGGGACAGGGACTGAAGCTTTCTTT. Its protein product is CASSEGTGTEAFF.

This chain links TRBV7-8 with TRBJ1-1; TRBD1 matches at 8 bases. From germline, CDR1 is SGHVS and CDR2 FQNEAQ. This CDR3 is built from 15 residues. With V trimmed by 5 bases and J by 1 base, 6 bases remained unmatched. The CDR3, as DNA: TGTGCCAGCAGCCCTGGGACAGGAAAGAACACTGAAGCTTTCTTT. Its protein product is CASSPGTGKNTEAFF.

The chain is built from TRBV6-1 and TRBJ1-2, with 7 positions matching TRBD1. The CDR3 is made up of 15 amino acids. V lost 3 bases and J lost 2; bases outside the gene matches: 6. The germline CDR1 and CDR2 sequences are MNHNS and SASEGT. This chain's CDR3 is CASSDLAGGNYGYTF. CDR3 coding DNA: TGTGCCAGCAGTGACCTGGCAGGGGGGAACTATGGCTACACCTTC.

This rearrangement joins TRBV14 to TRBJ1-1, with D possibly TRBD1 on 5 matching bases. Per the germline V gene, CDR1 is SGHDN and CDR2 is FVKESK. The CDR3 totals 15 residues. Trimming stripped 1 base from V and 4 bases from J, with 13 bases between. The CDR3 coding sequence is TGTGCCAGCAGCCAAGTGGCGGGGGGAGGCACTGAAGCTTTCTTT. Residues: CASSQVAGGGTEAFF. The entire variable domain, with the rest obtained from reference TRBV14 and TRBJ1-1, is as follows: EAGVTQFPSHSVIEKGQTVTLRCDPISGHDNLYWYRRVMGKEIKFLLHFVKESKQDESGMPNNRFLAERTGGTYSTLKVQPAELEDSGVYFCASSQVAGGGTEAFFGQGTRLTVV.

This clone came up once. V and J are TRBV4-1 and TRBJ2-2; D is ambiguous. The CDR3 is 14 residues long. Trimming stripped 3 bases from V and 1 base from J, with 6 bases between. CDR1 is MGHRA and CDR2 is YSYEKL in the germline V gene. For the CDR3, the DNA is TGCGCCAGCAGCCAGAGACAGAACACCGGGGAGCTGTTTTTT. This encodes CASSQRQNTGELFF.

The CDR3 nucleotides read TGTGCCAGCACCTTGACAGTTAACGAAAAACTGTTTTTT. Translating it yields CASTLTVNEKLFF. This chain links TRBV12-3 or TRBV12-4 with TRBJ1-4; possibly TRBD1 for D (5 bases). The CDR3 is 13 amino acids. Trimming removed 7 bases at V and 8 bases at J, with 14 bases between.

The rearrangement joins TRBV7-9 to TRBJ2-7; possibly TRBD2 for D (7 bases). This CDR3 is 15 amino acids long. CDR1 is SEHNR, CDR2 FQNEAQ, per germline (reference sequence). The V gene lost 10 bases and the J gene lost 4 bases, with 23 bases spanning the gap. This chain's CDR3 is CAITLGSGGEYEQYF. The CDR3, as DNA: TGTGCCATCACCCTAGGATCGGGGGGCGAATACGAGCAGTACTTC.

The chain couples TRBV9 to TRBJ1-2; TRBD1 matches 10 bases. The CDR3 contains 12 residues. The germline V gene encodes CDR1 SGDLS and CDR2 YYNGEE. Trimming at V came to 7 bases and at J to 5 bases, leaving 2 bases not matched to a gene. The CDR3 DNA is TGTGCCAGCGGACAGGGGGTTTATGGCTACACCTTC. This encodes CASGQGVYGYTF.

This chain uses TRBV15 with TRBJ2-6; 12 bases line up with TRBD1. The germline gives CDR1 LNHNV, CDR2 YYDKDF (reference sequence). The CDR3 consists of 20 residues. J was trimmed by 2 bases and V by 2 bases; bases with no gene match: 10. This chain's CDR3 is CATSRPPGQGAWTGANVLTF. CDR3 coding DNA: TGTGCCACCAGCAGACCCCCGGGACAGGGGGCTTGGACTGGGGCCAACGTCCTGACTTTC.

The CDR3 DNA reads TGCGCCAGCACTACAGGGCGGGAGTCCTACGAGCAGTACTTC. It encodes CASTTGRESYEQYF. V and J are TRBV5-1 and TRBJ2-7, with D maybe TRBD2 (7 bases). This CDR3 spans 14 amino acids. The V end was cut by 6 bases, the J end by 1 base, with 14 bases between. The germline gives CDR1 SGHRS, CDR2 YFSETQ.